This T cell receptor (beta chain) was captured by sequencing in a study of blood T cell repertoires in COVID-19. Trimming removed 4 bases from V and 4 bases from J; junction bases left unmatched: 5. CDR1 is KGHDR, CDR2 SFDVKD, per germline. The CDR3 runs 15 residues. Profiled with immunoSEQ multiplex PCR; TCRdb holds only in-frame clones, not every one. The data show 150,000 to 200,000 clones, more than 75% seen once. With respect to this clone: This specimen includes other DNA sequences encoding the same CDR3.

Sequenced material: peripheral blood. The sequence was collected from a man in his 60s with COVID-19, enrolled during active disease. The chain couples TRBV24-1 to TRBJ2-7; 11 bases are a match to TRBD1. CDR3 sequence (DNA): TGTGCCACCAGTGACCCCGGGACAGGGGGGTACGAGCAGTACTTC. Encoded protein: CATSDPGTGGYEQYF.